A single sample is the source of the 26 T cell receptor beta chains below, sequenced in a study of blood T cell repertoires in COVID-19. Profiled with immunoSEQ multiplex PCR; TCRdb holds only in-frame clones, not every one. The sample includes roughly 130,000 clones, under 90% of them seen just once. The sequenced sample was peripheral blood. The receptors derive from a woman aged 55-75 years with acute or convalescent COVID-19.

CDR3 sequence reads: CASKGQGARTGELFF. The CDR3 coding sequence is TGTGCCAGCAAGGGACAGGGGGCAAGAACCGGGGAGCTGTTTTTT. The chain links TRBV2 to TRBJ2-2, with 12 bases aligning to TRBD1. The CDR3 totals 15 residues. V shed 7 bases and J 5 bases; nucleotides not matched to a gene: 5. Germline V gene data show CDR1 as SNHLY and CDR2 as FYNNEI.

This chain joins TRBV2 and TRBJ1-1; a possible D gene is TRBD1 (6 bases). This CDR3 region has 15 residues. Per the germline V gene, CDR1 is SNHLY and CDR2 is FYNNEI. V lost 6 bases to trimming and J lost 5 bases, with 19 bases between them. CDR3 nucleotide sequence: TGTGCCAGCAGAGAAACAGGGTATGAGGGGACTGAAGCTTTCTTT. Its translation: CASRETGYEGTEAFF. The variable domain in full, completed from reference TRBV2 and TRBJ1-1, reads EPEVTQTPSHQVTQMGQEVILRCVPISNHLYFYWYRQILGQKVEFLVSFYNNEISEKSEIFDDQFSVERPDGSNFTLKIRSTKLEDSAMYFCASRETGYEGTEAFFGQGTRLTVV.

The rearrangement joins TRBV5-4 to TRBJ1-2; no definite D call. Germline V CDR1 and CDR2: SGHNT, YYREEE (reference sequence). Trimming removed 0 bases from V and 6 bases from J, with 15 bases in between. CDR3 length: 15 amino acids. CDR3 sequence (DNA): TGTGCCAGCAGCTTGGCTCAGTATCTTATCGATGGCTACACCTTC. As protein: CASSLAQYLIDGYTF.

In nucleotides, the CDR3 is TGCGCCAGCAGTGATTCGTTGGGGGAGGATGAGCAGTTCTTC. The encoded protein is CASSDSLGEDEQFF. The chain carries TRBV10-1 and TRBJ2-1; D possibly corresponds to TRBD2 (6 bases). This CDR3 contains 14 residues. The germline gives CDR1 WNHNN, CDR2 SYGVQD (reference sequence). V was clipped by 3 bases and J by 8 bases, with 14 bases between them.

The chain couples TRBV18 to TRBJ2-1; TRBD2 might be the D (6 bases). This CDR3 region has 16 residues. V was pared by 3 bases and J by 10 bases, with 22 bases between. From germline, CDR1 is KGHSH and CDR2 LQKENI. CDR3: CASSPSRDSSPWEQFF. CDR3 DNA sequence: TGTGCCAGCTCACCTTCTCGGGACTCATCTCCATGGGAGCAGTTCTTC.

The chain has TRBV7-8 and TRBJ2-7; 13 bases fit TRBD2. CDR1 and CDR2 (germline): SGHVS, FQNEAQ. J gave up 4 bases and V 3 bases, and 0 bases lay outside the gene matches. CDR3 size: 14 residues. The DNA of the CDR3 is TGTGCCAGCAGCTTGGGACTAGCGGGGTACGAGCAGTACGTC. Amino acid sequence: CASSLGLAGYEQYV.

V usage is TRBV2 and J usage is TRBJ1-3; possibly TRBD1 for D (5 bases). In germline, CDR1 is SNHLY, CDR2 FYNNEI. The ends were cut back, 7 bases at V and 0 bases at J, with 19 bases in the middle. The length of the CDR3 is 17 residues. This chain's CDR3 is CASTGGGPRFSGNTIYF. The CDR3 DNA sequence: TGTGCCAGCACCGGGGGAGGGCCCCGATTCTCTGGAAACACCATATATTTT.

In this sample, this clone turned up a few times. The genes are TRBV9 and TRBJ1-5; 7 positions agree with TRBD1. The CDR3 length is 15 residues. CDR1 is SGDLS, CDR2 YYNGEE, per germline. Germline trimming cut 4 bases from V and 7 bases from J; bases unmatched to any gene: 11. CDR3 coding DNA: TGTGCCAGCAGCCAGACAGGGAACTTAGGACAGCCCCAGCATTTT. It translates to CASSQTGNLGQPQHF.

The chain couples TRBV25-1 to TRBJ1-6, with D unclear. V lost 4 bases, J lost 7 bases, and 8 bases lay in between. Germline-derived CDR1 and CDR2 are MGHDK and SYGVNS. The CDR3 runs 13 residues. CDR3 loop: CASSGQTNSPLHF. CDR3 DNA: TGTGCCAGCAGTGGGCAGACAAATTCACCCCTCCACTTT.

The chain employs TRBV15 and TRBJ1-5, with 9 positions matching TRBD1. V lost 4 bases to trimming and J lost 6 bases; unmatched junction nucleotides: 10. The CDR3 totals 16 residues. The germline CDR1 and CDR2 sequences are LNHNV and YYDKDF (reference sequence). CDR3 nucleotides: TGTGCCACCAGCATCCGGACAGGGGCTAAGGGTCAGCCCCAGCATTTT. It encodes CATSIRTGAKGQPQHF.

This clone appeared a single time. CDR3: CASRDSGYQETQYF. CDR3 in DNA: TGTGCCAGCAGGGATAGCGGGTACCAAGAGACCCAGTACTTC. The chain links TRBV3-1 (or the pseudogene TRBV3-2) to TRBJ2-5, with 7 bases aligning to TRBD2. Germline V gene lookup returns CDR1 LGHDT and CDR2 YNNKEL (reference sequence). The CDR3 is 14 amino acids. J lost 0 bases, V lost 6 bases, and 4 bases had no gene match.

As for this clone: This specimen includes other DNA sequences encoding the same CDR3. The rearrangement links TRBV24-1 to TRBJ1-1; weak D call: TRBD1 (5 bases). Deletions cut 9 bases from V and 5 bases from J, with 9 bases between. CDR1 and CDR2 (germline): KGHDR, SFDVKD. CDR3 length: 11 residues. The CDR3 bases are TGTGCCACCCGCGGGGGGACTGAAGCTTTCTTT. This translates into CATRGGTEAFF.

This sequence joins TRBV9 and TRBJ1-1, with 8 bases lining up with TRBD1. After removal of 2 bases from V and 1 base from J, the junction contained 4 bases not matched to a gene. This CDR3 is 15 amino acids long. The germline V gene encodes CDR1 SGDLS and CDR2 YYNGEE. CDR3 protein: CASSVGTGPNTEAFF. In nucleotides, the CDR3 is TGTGCCAGCAGCGTTGGGACAGGACCGAACACTGAAGCTTTCTTT.

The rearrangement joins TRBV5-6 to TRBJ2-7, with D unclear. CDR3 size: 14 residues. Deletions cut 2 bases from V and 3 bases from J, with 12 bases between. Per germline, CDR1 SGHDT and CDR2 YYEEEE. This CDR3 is CASSFSAEYYEQYV. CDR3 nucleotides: TGTGCCAGCAGCTTTTCCGCGGAATACTACGAGCAGTACGTC.

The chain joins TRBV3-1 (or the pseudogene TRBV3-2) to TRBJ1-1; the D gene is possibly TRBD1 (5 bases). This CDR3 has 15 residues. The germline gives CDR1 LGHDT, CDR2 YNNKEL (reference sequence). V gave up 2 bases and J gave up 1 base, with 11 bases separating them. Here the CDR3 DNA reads TGTGCCAGCAGCCAAAGTGGGGGAGGGAACACTGAAGCTTTCTTT. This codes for CASSQSGGGNTEAFF.

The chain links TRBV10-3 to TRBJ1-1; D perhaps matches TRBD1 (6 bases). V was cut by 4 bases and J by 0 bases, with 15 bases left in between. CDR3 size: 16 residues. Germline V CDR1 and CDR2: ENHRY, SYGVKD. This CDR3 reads CAISVSRGLMNTEAFF. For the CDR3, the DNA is TGTGCCATCAGTGTTTCCAGGGGCCTTATGAACACTGAAGCTTTCTTT.

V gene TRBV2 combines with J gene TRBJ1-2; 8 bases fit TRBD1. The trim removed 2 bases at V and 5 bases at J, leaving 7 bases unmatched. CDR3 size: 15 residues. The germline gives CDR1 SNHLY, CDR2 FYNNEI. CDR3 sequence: CASSEPGQGRYGYTF. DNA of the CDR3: TGTGCCAGCAGTGAACCCGGACAGGGACGGTATGGCTACACCTTC.

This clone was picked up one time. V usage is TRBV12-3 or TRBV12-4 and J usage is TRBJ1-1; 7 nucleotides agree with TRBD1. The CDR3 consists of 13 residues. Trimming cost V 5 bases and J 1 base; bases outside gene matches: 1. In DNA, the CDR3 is TGTGCCAGCAGTCAGGGGGGGAACACTGAAGCTTTCTTT. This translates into CASSQGGNTEAFF.

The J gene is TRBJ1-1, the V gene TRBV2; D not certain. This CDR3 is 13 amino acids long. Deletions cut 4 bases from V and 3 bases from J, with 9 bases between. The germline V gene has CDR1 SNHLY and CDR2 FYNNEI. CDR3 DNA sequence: TGTGCCAGCAGTGTTCGGGAGGACACTGAAGCTTTCTTT. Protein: CASSVREDTEAFF.

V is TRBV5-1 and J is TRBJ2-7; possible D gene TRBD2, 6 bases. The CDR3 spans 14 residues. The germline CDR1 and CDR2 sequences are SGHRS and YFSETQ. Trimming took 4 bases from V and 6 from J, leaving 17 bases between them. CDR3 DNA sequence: TGCGCCAGCAGCCAAACTAGCCAGGGAAGCGAGCAGTACTTC. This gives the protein CASSQTSQGSEQYF.

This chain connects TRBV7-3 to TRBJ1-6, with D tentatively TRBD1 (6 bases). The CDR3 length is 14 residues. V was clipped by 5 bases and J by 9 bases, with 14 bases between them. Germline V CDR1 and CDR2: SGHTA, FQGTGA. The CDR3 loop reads CASSLGGRSSPLHF. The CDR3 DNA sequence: TGTGCCAGCAGCCTCGGGGGGCGGAGTTCACCCCTCCACTTT.

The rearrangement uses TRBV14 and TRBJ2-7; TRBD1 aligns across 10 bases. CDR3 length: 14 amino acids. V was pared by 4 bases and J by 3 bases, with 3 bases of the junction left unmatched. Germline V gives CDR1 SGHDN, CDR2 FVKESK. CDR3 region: CASSPRTGGYEQYF. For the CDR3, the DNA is TGTGCCAGCAGCCCGAGGACAGGGGGCTACGAGCAGTACTTC.

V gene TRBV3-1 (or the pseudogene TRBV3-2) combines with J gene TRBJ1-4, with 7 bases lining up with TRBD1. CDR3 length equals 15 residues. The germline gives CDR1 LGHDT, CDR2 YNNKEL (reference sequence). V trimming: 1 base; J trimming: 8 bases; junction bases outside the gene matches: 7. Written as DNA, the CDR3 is TGTGCCAGCAGCCAAGGGGGCAGGGGGATGGAAAAACTGTTTTTT. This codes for CASSQGGRGMEKLFF.

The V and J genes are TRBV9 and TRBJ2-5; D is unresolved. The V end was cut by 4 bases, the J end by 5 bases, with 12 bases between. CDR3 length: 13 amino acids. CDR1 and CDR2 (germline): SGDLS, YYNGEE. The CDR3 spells CASSPRSHETQYF. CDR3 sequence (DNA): TGTGCCAGCAGCCCGCGGAGCCACGAGACCCAGTACTTC.

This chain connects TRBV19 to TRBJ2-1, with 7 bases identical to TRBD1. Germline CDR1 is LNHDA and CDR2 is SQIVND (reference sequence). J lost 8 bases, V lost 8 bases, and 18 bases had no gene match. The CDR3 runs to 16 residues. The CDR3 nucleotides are TGTGCCAGTCGTAAACAGGGGAGAGGGGTAAGAGATGAGCAGTTCTTC. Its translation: CASRKQGRGVRDEQFF.

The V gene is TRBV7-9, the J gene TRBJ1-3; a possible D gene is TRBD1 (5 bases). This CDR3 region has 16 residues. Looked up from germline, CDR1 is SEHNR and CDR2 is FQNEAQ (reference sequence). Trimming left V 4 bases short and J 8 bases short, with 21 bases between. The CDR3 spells CASSSSLGQFGYTIYF. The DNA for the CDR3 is TGTGCCAGCAGCTCAAGCCTCGGACAATTCGGCTACACCATATATTTT.